Below are 24 T cell receptor beta chains sequenced from a single sample in a study of identical twins. TCRdb re-called the 5' RACE reads with MiXCR, one entry per CDR3 protein. The table records under 900,000 distinct CDR3 sequences, around a sixth of them present only once. These data are also associated with another study on T cells expressing NK-cell markers.

The sequencing input was PBMCs. The receptors originated from a woman aged 18-29 years in good health.

On this clonotype itself: The germline gene is not matched at one end of the junction; a read error may be the cause. This chain joins TRBV5-1 and TRBJ2-7; D uncertain. The CDR3 spans 15 residues. The germline gives CDR1 SGHRS, CDR2 YFSETQ. For the CDR3, the DNA is TGCACCAGCAGCTTTTACACGGGTGTCTTGTACGAGCAGTACTTC. Translated: CTSSFYTGVLYEQYF. Full variable domain (remainder filled in from reference TRBV5-1 and TRBJ2-7): KAGVTQTPRYLIKTRGQQVTLSCSPISGHRSVSWYQQTPGQGLQFLFEYFSETQRNKGNFPGRFSGRQFSNSRSEMNVSTLELGDSALYLCTSSFYTGVLYEQYFGPGTRLTVT.

The sample holds a few counts of this clonotype. This rearrangement joins TRBV7-8 to TRBJ2-7; maybe TRBD1 (5 bases). CDR3 length equals 17 residues. Trimming pared 4 bases from V and 2 bases from J, leaving 21 bases between. Germline loops: CDR1 SGHVS, CDR2 FQNEAQ. In DNA form, the CDR3 reads TGTGCCAGCAGCTCCCAAGGGGTTGCAGGGCCAACCTACGAGCAGTACTTC. Translation: CASSSQGVAGPTYEQYF.

The genes are TRBV19 and TRBJ2-1; tentatively, D is TRBD1 or TRBD2 (5 bases each). Deletions cut 5 bases from V and 4 bases from J, with 30 bases between. This CDR3 spans 20 amino acids. Germline V gene sequence: CDR1 LNHDA, CDR2 SQIVND (reference sequence). The CDR3 bases are TGTGCCAGTAGTTCATCCTCGGGGATAGGGGAATTCGGAATGTACAATGAGCAGTTCTTC. Its protein is CASSSSSGIGEFGMYNEQFF.

The J gene is TRBJ2-7, the V gene TRBV12-5; a possible D gene is TRBD2 (6 bases). The V gene's germline CDR1 is LGHNT and CDR2 FRNRAP. The CDR3 totals 15 residues. V was shortened by 5 bases and J by 6 bases, with 20 bases between the two germline ends. CDR3 in DNA: TGTGCTAGTGGTCCCGGGGGACGCCCAAACGCCGAGCAGTACTTC. It yields the protein CASGPGGRPNAEQYF.

V usage is TRBV15 and J usage is TRBJ2-5; perhaps TRBD1 as D (6 bases). The length of the CDR3 is 15 residues. V was trimmed by 0 bases and J by 2 bases, leaving 10 bases between them. The germline V gene encodes CDR1 LNHNV and CDR2 YYDKDF (reference sequence). Written as DNA, the CDR3 is TGTGCCACCAGCAGAGAGGGCAGGGGACAAGAGACCCAGTACTTC. This codes for CATSREGRGQETQYF.

The chain uses TRBV6-4 and TRBJ2-3; D is ambiguous. Per the germline V gene, CDR1 is MRHNA and CDR2 is SNTAGT. V lost 5 bases and J lost 4, with 16 bases in between. This CDR3 comprises 15 residues. The CDR3 reads CASSLWFGPADTQYF. CDR3 sequence (DNA): TGTGCCAGCAGTCTGTGGTTCGGGCCTGCAGATACGCAGTATTTT.

This clonotype was detected a few times. The V gene is TRBV7-2, the J gene TRBJ2-7; 7 nucleotides match TRBD2. The junction had 6 bases not matched to a gene; V was cut back by 1 base and J by 3 bases. The CDR3 sequence is 15 residues long. Germline CDR1 SGHTA, CDR2 FQGNSA. The CDR3 is CASSLGGSSGYEQYF. The CDR3 coding sequence is TGTGCCAGCAGCTTAGGCGGGAGTTCAGGCTACGAGCAGTACTTC.

For this clonotype: The germline gene is not matched at one end of the junction; a read error may be the cause. This rearrangement joins TRBV7-7 to TRBJ2-1; D not certain. Germline V gives CDR1 SSHAT, CDR2 FNYEAQ (reference sequence). The CDR3 has 15 residues. The CDR3 sequence is CASSLGPSPYNEQFF. CDR3 nucleotides: TGTGCTAGCAGCTTAGGTCCAAGTCCCTACAATGAGCAGTTCTTC.

The chain has TRBV7-8 and TRBJ2-7, with a possible D match to TRBD2 (5 bases). This CDR3 comprises 15 residues. Germline V gene lookup returns CDR1 SGHVS and CDR2 FQNEAQ. V was cut by 5 bases and J by 0 bases, with 14 bases left in between. The CDR3 reads CASSLFGVISYEQYF. In nucleotides, the CDR3 is TGTGCCAGCAGCCTTTTCGGGGTAATCTCCTACGAGCAGTACTTC.

This rearrangement joins TRBV7-9 to TRBJ2-7; 9 nucleotides line up with TRBD1. CDR3 length: 16 amino acids. The germline gives CDR1 SEHNR, CDR2 FQNEAQ (reference sequence). V gave up 5 bases and J gave up 3 bases; unmatched junction bases: 11. The CDR3 DNA follows: TGTGCCAGCAGCGTACTTTCTGGGACAGGGTACTACGAGCAGTACTTC. It specifies CASSVLSGTGYYEQYF. Supplemented by reference TRBV7-9 and TRBJ2-7, the full variable domain reads DTGVSQNPRHKITKRGQNVTFRCDPISEHNRLYWYRQTLGQGPEFLTYFQNEAQLEKSRLLSDRFSAERPKGSFSTLEIQRTEQGDSAMYLCASSVLSGTGYYEQYFGPGTRLTVT.

A word on this clonotype: A read error may be the cause here, since a much bigger clone is one base away. V is TRBV29-1 and J is TRBJ2-7; 8 bases match TRBD1. V gave up 6 bases and J gave up 5 bases; unmatched junction bases: 9. Germline CDR1 is SQVTM and CDR2 is ANQGSEA. The length of the CDR3 is 13 residues. The CDR3 protein is CSVAETGDHEQYF. The CDR3 DNA reads as TGCAGCGTAGCCGAGACAGGGGACCACGAGCAGTACTTC.

This clonotype appeared many times. This sequence joins TRBV12-3 or TRBV12-4 and TRBJ2-2; D assignment may be TRBD1 or TRBD2 (5 bases each). V was clipped by 5 bases and J by 2 bases, with 9 bases between them. CDR3 length: 14 residues. The CDR3, as DNA: TGTGCCAGCAGTCCGGGACGAAACACCGGGGAGCTGTTTTTT. Its translation is CASSPGRNTGELFF.

This clonotype was detected only a few times. The rearrangement uses TRBV30 and TRBJ1-2; D not certain. The CDR3 runs to 12 residues. Germline CDR1 GTSNPN, CDR2 SVGIG (reference sequence). Deletions cut 0 bases from V and 8 bases from J, with 10 bases between. CDR3 coding DNA: TGTGCCTGGAGTGTAGCGGTGGAGGGCTACACCTTC. Translated, it gives CAWSVAVEGYTF.

V gene TRBV10-3 combines with J gene TRBJ2-7; D tentatively reads TRBD1 or TRBD2 (6 bases each). Germline V gene data show CDR1 as ENHRY and CDR2 as SYGVKD. The CDR3 is 15 residues long. V lost 3 bases and J lost 0, with 12 bases in between. The CDR3 coding sequence is TGTGCCATCAGTGAAATAGGGGGGATCTCCTACGAGCAGTACTTC. Translating it yields CAISEIGGISYEQYF.

This clonotype was counted a few times. The chain is built from TRBV9 and TRBJ1-4, with D perhaps matching TRBD1 (5 bases). The CDR3 extends over 15 amino acids. V lost 4 bases to trimming and J lost 6 bases, with 16 bases between them. Looked up from germline, CDR1 is SGDLS and CDR2 is YYNGEE. CDR3 DNA sequence: TGTGCCAGCAGCCCCCGCGGGGACGCACATGAAAAACTGTTTTTT. Protein: CASSPRGDAHEKLFF.

The chain combines TRBV18 with TRBJ1-2, with no clear D. Germline loops: CDR1 KGHSH, CDR2 LQKENI. The CDR3 loop spans 16 amino acids. Trimming took 7 bases from V and 2 from J, leaving 20 bases between them. This CDR3 reads CASFHIRCGVNYGYTF. CDR3 DNA: TGTGCCAGCTTCCACATACGGTGTGGGGTGAACTATGGCTACACCTTC.

This rearrangement joins TRBV19 to TRBJ2-1; D is perhaps TRBD2 (7 bases). The germline CDR1 and CDR2 sequences are LNHDA and SQIVND (reference sequence). This CDR3 is built from 16 residues. Trimming cost V 7 bases and J 7 bases, with 23 bases left between them. Here the CDR3 DNA reads TGTGCCAGTATGGCGAGGGGGGGCAGTAAGTGGAATGAGCAGTTCTTC. This encodes CASMARGGSKWNEQFF.

This clonotype has more than one count but fewer than ten. The chain joins TRBV5-1 to TRBJ1-2; the D gene is possibly TRBD1 (5 bases). The CDR3 is made up of 14 amino acids. Germline V CDR1 and CDR2: SGHRS, YFSETQ. V lost 0 bases to trimming and J lost 4 bases, with 10 bases between them. The CDR3 reads CASSLDWDRYGYTF. As DNA, the CDR3 is TGCGCCAGCAGCTTGGACTGGGACCGCTATGGCTACACCTTC.

CDR3 nucleotide sequence: TGTGCCAGCAGTTTGGACCGACTCCGGCAGTTCTTC. The encoded protein is CASSLDRLRQFF. The genes are TRBV6-5 and TRBJ2-1; D gene uncertain. V was pared by 4 bases and J by 12 bases, with 13 bases between. Germline values: CDR1 MNHEY, CDR2 SVGAGI. The CDR3 is 12 amino acids.

This clonotype was observed a handful of times. This chain joins TRBV29-1 and TRBJ1-4, with D possibly being TRBD1 (5 bases). Germline V lookup: CDR1 SQVTM, CDR2 ANQGSEA. Trimming took off 4 bases at V and 0 bases at J, with 9 bases between the two ends. This CDR3 is 14 amino acids long. CDR3 amino acids: CSVGAGPTNEKLFF. The CDR3 DNA reads TGCAGCGTTGGGGCGGGACCAACTAATGAAAAACTGTTTTTT.

There are a few counts of this clonotype. The chain employs TRBV12-3 or TRBV12-4 and TRBJ2-7; 10 bases align to TRBD1. J was trimmed by 5 bases and V by 5 bases; bases with no gene match: 9. The CDR3 is 15 residues long. The CDR3 coding sequence is TGTGCCAGCAGTGCTCTGACAGGGGGCTTCAACGAGCAGTACTTC. Translation: CASSALTGGFNEQYF.

This chain uses TRBV20-1 with TRBJ2-1; 10 bases match TRBD2. V lost 0 bases, J lost 4 bases, and 9 bases stayed unmatched. CDR1 and CDR2 from the germline V gene are DFQATT and SNEGSKA (reference sequence). The CDR3 has 17 amino acids. The CDR3 DNA follows: TGCAGTGCTAGAGATACCAGCGGGAGGGCCCCTTACAATGAGCAGTTCTTC. It codes for CSARDTSGRAPYNEQFF.

The chain carries TRBV6-1 and TRBJ2-5; perhaps TRBD1 as D (6 bases). The V end lost 8 bases, the J end lost 9 bases, and 25 bases lay between the germline ends. Germline V gene sequence: CDR1 MNHNS, CDR2 SASEGT. The CDR3 has 15 residues. The CDR3 DNA is TGTGCCAGCGGAATAAACTCCGGGACACTAAGTTCCCAGTACTTC. As protein: CASGINSGTLSSQYF.

This clonotype turned up a few times. This sequence joins TRBV10-2 and TRBJ1-6; D unclear. Germline assignment: CDR1 WSHSY and CDR2 SAAADI. V shed 7 bases and J shed 10 bases, with 14 bases lying between them. The CDR3 loop spans 13 amino acids. The DNA for the CDR3 is TGCGCCAGCAATAGGGATCTAGCATCACCCCTCCACTTT. It yields the protein CASNRDLASPLHF.